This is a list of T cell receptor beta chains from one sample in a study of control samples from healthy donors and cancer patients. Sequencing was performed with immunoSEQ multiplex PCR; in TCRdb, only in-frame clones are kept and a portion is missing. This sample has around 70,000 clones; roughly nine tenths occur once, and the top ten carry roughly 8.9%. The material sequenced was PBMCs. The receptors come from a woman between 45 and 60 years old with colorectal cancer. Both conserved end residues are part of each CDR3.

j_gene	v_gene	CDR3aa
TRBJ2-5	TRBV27	CASRYRRGQETQYF
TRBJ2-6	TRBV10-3	CAISIQGAGANVLTF
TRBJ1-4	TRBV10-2	CASSYMTGSSVEKLFF
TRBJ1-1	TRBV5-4	CASSLGGANTEAFF
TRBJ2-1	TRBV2	CASSALNEQFF
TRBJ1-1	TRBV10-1	CASSPGSTEAFF
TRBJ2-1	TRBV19	CASSTPWGEQFF
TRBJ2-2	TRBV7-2	CASSSQGWTGELFF
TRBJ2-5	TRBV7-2	CASNSGNQETQYF
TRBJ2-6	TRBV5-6	CASCLFSGANVLTF
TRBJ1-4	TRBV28	CATLEGVGEKLFF
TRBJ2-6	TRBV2	CASGPGSGANVLTF
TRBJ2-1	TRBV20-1	CSASSGINVGVEQFF
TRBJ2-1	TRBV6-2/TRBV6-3	CASSLGNEQFF
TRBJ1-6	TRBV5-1	CASRLTNNSPLHF
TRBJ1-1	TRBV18	CASSPISGAPTEAFF
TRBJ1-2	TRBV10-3	CAISDPDRKDYGYTF
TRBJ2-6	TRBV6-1	CASSEGRAGANVLTF
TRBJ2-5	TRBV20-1	CSARTEETQYF
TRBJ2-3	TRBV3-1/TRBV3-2	CASSPRVAGAVDTQYF
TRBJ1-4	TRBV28	CASSLQGGGEKLFF
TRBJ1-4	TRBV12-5	CASGLGDRDTTKLFF
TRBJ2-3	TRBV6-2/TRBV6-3	CASSGSSGETNTQYF
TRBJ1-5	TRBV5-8	CASSLEGRGNQPQHF
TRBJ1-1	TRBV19	CASSIVGGGTEAFF
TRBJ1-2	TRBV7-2	CASSLETGPTNYGYTF
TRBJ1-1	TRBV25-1	CASRVGRGSNTEAFF
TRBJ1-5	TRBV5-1	CASSLDSGGQPQHF
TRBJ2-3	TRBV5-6	CASSQGQGGTDTQYF
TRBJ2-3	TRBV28	CASSSLGLAGGKGLGTQYF
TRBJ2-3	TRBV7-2	CASSPSGLSTDTQYF
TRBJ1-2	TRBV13	CASSPATRGAYGYTF
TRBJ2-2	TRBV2	CASSTDRVTGELFF
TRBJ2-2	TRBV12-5	CASGPEQGVLNTGELFF
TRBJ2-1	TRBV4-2	CASSQREGGGNEQFF
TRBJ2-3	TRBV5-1	CASSPGQGSTDTQYF
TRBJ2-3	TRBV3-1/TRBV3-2	CASSLRVGTDTQYF
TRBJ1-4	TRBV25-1	CASSGDTNEKLFF
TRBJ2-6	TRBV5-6	CASSLRRTGISSGANVLTF
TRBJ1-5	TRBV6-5	CASSFYRGQPQHF
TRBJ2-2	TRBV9	CASSVFGGSGGELFF